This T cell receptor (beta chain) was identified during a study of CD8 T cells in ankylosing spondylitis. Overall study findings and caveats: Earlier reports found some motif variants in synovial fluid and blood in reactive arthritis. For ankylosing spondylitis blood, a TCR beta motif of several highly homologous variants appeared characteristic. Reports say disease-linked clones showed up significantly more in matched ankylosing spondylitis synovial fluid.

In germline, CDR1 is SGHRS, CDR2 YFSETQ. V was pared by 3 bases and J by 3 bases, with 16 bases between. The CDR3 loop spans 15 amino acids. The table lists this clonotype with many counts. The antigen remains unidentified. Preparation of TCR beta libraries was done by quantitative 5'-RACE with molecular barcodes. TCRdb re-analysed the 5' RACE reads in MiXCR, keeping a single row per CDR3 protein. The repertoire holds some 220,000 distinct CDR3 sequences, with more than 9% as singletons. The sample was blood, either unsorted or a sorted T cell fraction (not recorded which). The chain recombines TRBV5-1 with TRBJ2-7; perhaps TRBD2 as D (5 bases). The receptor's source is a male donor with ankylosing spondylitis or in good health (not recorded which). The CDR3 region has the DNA TGCGCCAGCAGCTGGAGCGGAGACGACATCTACGAGCAGTACTTC. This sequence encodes CASSWSGDDIYEQYF.